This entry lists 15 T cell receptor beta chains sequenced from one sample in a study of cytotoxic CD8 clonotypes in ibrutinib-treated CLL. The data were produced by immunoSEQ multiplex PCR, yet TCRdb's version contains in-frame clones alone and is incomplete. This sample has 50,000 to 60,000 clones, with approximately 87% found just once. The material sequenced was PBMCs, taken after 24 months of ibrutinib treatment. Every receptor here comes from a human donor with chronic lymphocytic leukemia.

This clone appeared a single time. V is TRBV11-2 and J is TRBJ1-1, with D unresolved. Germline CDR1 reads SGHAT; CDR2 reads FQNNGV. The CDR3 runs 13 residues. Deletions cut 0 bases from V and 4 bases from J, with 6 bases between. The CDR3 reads CASSLEGVTEAFF. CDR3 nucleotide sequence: TGTGCCAGCAGCTTAGAAGGAGTCACTGAAGCTTTCTTT.

CDR3: CASSPEGASGRVRGELFF. For the CDR3, the DNA is TGTGCCAGCAGCCCGGAGGGGGCTAGCGGGAGGGTTCGAGGGGAGCTGTTTTTT. The chain has TRBV5-6 and TRBJ2-2; 12 nucleotides agree with TRBD2. The CDR3 has 18 amino acids. The junction had 15 bases not matched to a gene; V was cut back by 4 bases and J by 8 bases. CDR1 is SGHDT, CDR2 YYEEEE, per germline. Based on the CDR3 plus reference TRBV5-6 and TRBJ2-2, the full variable domain is DAGVTQSPTHLIKTRGQQVTLRCSPKSGHDTVSWYQQALGQGPQFIFQYYEEEERQRGNFPDRFSGHQFPNYSSELNVNALLLGDSALYLCASSPEGASGRVRGELFFGEGSRLTVL.

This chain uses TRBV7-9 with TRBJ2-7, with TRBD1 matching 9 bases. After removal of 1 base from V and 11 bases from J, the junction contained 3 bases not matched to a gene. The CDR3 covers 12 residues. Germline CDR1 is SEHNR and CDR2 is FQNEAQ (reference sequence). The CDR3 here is CASSLGQGEKYF. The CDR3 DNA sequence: TGTGCCAGCAGCTTAGGACAGGGGGAAAAGTACTTC. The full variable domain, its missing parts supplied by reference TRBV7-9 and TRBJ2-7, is DTGVSQNPRHKITKRGQNVTFRCDPISEHNRLYWYRQTLGQGPEFLTYFQNEAQLEKSRLLSDRFSAERPKGSFSTLEIQRTEQGDSAMYLCASSLGQGEKYFGPGTRLTVT.

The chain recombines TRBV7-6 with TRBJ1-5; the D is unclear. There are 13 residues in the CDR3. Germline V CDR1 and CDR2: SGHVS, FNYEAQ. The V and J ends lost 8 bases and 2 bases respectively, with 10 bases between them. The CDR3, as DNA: TGTGCCAGCGCTGCAGGAGGCAATCAGCCCCAGCATTTT. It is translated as CASAAGGNQPQHF.

CDR3 DNA sequence: TGTGCCAGCAGCCCGGGGGGACAGGGGACTTACAATGAGCAGTTCTTC. Its protein product is CASSPGGQGTYNEQFF. The chain joins TRBV7-9 to TRBJ2-1, with 10 bases fitting TRBD1. Germline loops: CDR1 SEHNR, CDR2 FQNEAQ (reference sequence). V was pared by 5 bases and J by 4 bases, with 8 bases of the junction left unmatched. The CDR3 runs to 16 residues.

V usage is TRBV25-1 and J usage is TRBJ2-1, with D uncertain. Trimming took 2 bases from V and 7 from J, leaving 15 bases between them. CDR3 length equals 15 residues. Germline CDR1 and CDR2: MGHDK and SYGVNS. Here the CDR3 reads CASSEPQANSNEQFF. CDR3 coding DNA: TGTGCCAGCAGTGAACCTCAGGCAAACTCGAATGAGCAGTTCTTC.

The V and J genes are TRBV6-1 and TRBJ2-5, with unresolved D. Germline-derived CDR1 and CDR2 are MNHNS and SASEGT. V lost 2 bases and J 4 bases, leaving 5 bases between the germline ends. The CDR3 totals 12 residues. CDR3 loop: CASSENLETQYF. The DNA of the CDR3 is TGTGCCAGCAGTGAAAATCTAGAGACCCAGTACTTC.

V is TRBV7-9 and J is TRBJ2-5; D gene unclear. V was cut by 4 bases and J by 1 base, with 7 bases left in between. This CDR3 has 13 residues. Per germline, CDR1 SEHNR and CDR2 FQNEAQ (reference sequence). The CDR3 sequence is CASSSSLQETQYF. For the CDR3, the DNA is TGTGCCAGCAGCTCATCGCTCCAAGAGACCCAGTACTTC.

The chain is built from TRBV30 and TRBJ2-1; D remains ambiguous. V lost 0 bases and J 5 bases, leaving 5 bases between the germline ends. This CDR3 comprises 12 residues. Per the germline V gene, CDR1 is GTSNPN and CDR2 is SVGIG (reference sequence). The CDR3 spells CAWSVRNNEQFF. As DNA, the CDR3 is TGTGCCTGGAGTGTACGAAACAATGAGCAGTTCTTC.

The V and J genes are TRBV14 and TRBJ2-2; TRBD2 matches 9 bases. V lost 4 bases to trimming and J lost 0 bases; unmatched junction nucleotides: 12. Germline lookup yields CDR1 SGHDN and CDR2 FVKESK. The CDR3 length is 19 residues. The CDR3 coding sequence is TGTGCCAGCAGCCGTCCCCATCGGACTAGCGCAACGAACACCGGGGAGCTGTTTTTT. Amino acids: CASSRPHRTSATNTGELFF. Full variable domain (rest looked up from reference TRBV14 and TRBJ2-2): EAGVTQFPSHSVIEKGQTVTLRCDPISGHDNLYWYRRVMGKEIKFLLHFVKESKQDESGMPNNRFLAERTGGTYSTLKVQPAELEDSGVYFCASSRPHRTSATNTGELFFGEGSRLTVL.

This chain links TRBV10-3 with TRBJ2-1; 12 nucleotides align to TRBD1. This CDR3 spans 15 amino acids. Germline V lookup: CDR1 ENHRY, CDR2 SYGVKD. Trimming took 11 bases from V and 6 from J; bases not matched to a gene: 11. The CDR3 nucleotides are TGTGCCGCAACTTCGGGACAGGGGGCCGGCAATGAGCAGTTCTTC. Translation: CAATSGQGAGNEQFF.

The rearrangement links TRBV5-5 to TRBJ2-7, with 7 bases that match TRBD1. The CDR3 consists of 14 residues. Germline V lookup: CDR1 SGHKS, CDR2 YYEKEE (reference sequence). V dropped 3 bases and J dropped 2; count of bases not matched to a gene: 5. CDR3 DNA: TGTGCCAGCAGCTGGGGACAGTCTACCTACGAGCAGTACTTC. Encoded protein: CASSWGQSTYEQYF.

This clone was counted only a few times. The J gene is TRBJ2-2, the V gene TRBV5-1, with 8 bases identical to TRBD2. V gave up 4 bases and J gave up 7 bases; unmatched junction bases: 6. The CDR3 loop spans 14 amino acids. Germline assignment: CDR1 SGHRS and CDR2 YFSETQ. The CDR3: CASSNSGTDGELFF. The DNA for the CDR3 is TGCGCCAGCAGCAATAGCGGGACGGACGGGGAGCTGTTTTTT.

This chain's CDR3 is CASSEYRSYEQYF. The CDR3 bases are TGTGCCAGCAGCGAATACAGGAGCTACGAGCAGTACTTC. The chain has TRBV11-3 and TRBJ2-7; D may be TRBD1 (5 bases). V dropped 5 bases and J dropped 3 bases, with 11 bases sitting between them. The CDR3 totals 13 residues. CDR1 is SGHNT and CDR2 is YENEEA in the germline V gene.

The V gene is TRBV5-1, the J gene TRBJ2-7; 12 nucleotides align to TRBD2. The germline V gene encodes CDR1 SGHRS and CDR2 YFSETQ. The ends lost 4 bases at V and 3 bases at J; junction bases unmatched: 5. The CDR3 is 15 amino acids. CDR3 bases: TGCGCCAGCAGCCCGACTAGCGGGGGCAGCTACGAGCAGTACTTC. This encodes CASSPTSGGSYEQYF.